The 2 T cell receptor beta chains listed next were all sequenced from one sample in a study of regulatory T cells in long-lasting Graves disease. Both iRepertoire HTBI primers and Arm-PCR of CDR3 regions were used to build the TCR beta libraries. Via MiXCR, TCRdb re-called the multiplex PCR reads, giving one row per CDR3 protein. The sample includes about 610,000 distinct CDR3 sequences, 15% to 20% of them seen just once. Time point described: newly diagnosed GD, antithyroid drugs for less than 3 months. Isolated PBMC RNA provided the starting material for the TCR library. These same data were also listed under a study on T cells in Graves' hyperthyroidism and ophthalmopathy.

The sequenced sample was peripheral blood mononuclear cells (PBMCs), obtained at new diagnosis, from a patient treated with antithyroid drugs. The receptors shown here come from a man younger than 30 with Graves disease.

This clonotype came up a few times. This sequence joins TRBV15 and TRBJ2-1; TRBD2 aligns across 7 bases. The CDR3 runs to 13 residues. CDR1 and CDR2 (germline): LNHNV, YYDKDF (reference sequence). With V trimmed by 6 bases and J by 2 bases, 1 base remained unmatched. The DNA of the CDR3 is TGTGCCACCAGAGGACTAGCCTACAATGAGCAGTTCTTC. This codes for CATRGLAYNEQFF.

This clonotype was found a few times. This chain connects TRBV7-2 to TRBJ2-3; unclear D gene. Deletions cut 4 bases from V and 6 bases from J, with 14 bases between. Germline CDR1 reads SGHTA; CDR2 reads FQGNSA. The CDR3 runs 14 residues. The DNA for the CDR3 is TGTGCCAGCAGCTCCTTAACCCGGGTTGATACGCAGTATTTT. This sequence encodes CASSSLTRVDTQYF.